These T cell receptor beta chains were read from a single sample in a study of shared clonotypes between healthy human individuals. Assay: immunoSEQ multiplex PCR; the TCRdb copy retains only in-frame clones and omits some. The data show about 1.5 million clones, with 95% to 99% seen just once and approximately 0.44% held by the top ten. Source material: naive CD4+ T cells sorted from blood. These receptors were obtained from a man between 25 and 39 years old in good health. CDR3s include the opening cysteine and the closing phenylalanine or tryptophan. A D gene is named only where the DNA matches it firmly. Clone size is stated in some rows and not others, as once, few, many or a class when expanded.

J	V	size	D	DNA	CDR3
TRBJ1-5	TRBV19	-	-	TGTGCCAGTAGTATATTTCGGGAGGATCAGCCCCAGCATTTT	CASSIFREDQPQHF
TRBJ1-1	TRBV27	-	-	TGTGCCAGCAGTTTAAGGGGGGCTGGGGGCACTGAAGCTTTCTTT	CASSLRGAGGTEAFF
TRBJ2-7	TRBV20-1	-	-	TGCAGTGCTTTGACTGGCTACGAGCAGTACTTC	CSALTGYEQYF
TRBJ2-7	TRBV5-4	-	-	TGTGCCAGCAGTAGAGTTGCGGGAACTCTTAGGCACGAGCAGTACTTC	CASSRVAGTLRHEQYF
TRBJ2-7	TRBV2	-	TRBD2	TGTGCCAGCAGTTATATAGCGGGAGCAGGGGAGCAGTACTTC	CASSYIAGAGEQYF
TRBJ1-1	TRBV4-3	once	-	TGCGCCAGCAGCCAAGACTACAGGGCGGTGGCTGAAGCTTTCTTT	CASSQDYRAVAEAFF
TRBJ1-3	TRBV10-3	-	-	TGTGCCATCACCCGGGACGCCAGCTCTGGAAACACCATATATTTT	CAITRDASSGNTIYF
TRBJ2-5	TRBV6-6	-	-	TGTGCCAGCAGTTACGCGTACTCAGGGAAAGAGACCCAGTACTTC	CASSYAYSGKETQYF
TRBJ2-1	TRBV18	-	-	TGTGCCAGCTCACCCCTTTATAGGAGCGCCTCTAACTACAATGAGCAGTTCTTC	CASSPLYRSASNYNEQFF
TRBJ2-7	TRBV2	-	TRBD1	TGTGCCAGCAGTTACGACGGCAGGGGGAAATTC	CASSYDGRGKF
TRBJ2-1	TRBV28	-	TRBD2	TGTGCCAGCATTCCCAGCGGGAGCTACAATGAGCAGTTCTTC	CASIPSGSYNEQFF
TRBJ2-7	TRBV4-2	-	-	TGTGCCAGCAGCCAAGAGGCACTAGACTCCTACGAGCAGTACTTC	CASSQEALDSYEQYF
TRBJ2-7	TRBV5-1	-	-	TGCGCCAGCAGAGTTACCCTCAGGACACCAGACTCCTACGAGCAGTACTTC	CASRVTLRTPDSYEQYF
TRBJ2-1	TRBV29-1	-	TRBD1	TGCAGCGGGGATCCGGGACAGTTGGGGCAGTTCTTC	CSGDPGQLGQFF
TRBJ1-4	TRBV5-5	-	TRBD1	TGTGCCAGCAGCTCACCGAGAGACAGACAGGGAGGTTTTGAAAAACTGTTTTTT	CASSSPRDRQGGFEKLFF
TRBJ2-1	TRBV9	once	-	TGTGCCAGCAGCGTTGAAGCGGATACCTACAATGAGCAGTTCTTC	CASSVEADTYNEQFF
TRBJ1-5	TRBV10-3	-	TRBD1	TGTGCCATCAGTGGACAGGGAGATCAGCCCCAGCATTTT	CAISGQGDQPQHF
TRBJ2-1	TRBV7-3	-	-	TGTGCCAGCAGCCCACTCGGGGGTGGCCGGGACCATCCCGTCAATGAGCAGTTCTTC	CASSPLGGGRDHPVNEQFF
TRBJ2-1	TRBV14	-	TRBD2	TGTGCCAGCAGCCAAGTCGCCCTTAGCGGGAGGGCCGAGGGTGAGCAGTTCTTC	CASSQVALSGRAEGEQFF
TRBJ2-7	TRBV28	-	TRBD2	TGTGCCAGCAGATGGACTAGCGGGGGCTACGAGCAGTACTTC	CASRWTSGGYEQYF
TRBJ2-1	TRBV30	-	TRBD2	TGTGCCTGGAGTGGACTAGCGGGAGGCTATGAGCAGTTCTTC	CAWSGLAGGYEQFF
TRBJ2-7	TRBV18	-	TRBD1	TGTGCCAGCACGGAGGGACAGGGGATTACCGAGCAGTACTTC	CASTEGQGITEQYF
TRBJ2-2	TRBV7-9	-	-	TGTGCCAGCAGCCTTTTTCAGGGGTTGGTCGGGGAGCTGTTTTTT	CASSLFQGLVGELFF
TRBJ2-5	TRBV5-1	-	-	TGCGCCAGCAGCACCGGGACTGGGCAAGAGACCCAGTACTTC	CASSTGTGQETQYF
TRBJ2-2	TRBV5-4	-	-	TGTGCCAGCAGCCTCCAGGACGGTAACACCGGGGAGCTGTTTTTT	CASSLQDGNTGELFF
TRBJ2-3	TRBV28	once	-	TGTGCCAGCAGTTTCAGGCTGGGAGATACGCAGTATTTT	CASSFRLGDTQYF
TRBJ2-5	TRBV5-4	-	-	TGTGCCAGCAGCAGAACGAGGGAGACCCAGTACTTC	CASSRTRETQYF
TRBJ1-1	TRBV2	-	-	TGTGCCAGCAGTGAAATTGAAGTACTTATGAACACTGAAGCTTTCTTT	CASSEIEVLMNTEAFF
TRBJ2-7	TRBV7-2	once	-	TGTGCCAGCAGCTTAGTGGTAGGTGGCGAGCAGTACTTC	CASSLVVGGEQYF
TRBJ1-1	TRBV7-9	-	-	TGTGCCAGCAGCTTAACCCCACGAGACATGAACACTGAAGCTTTCTTT	CASSLTPRDMNTEAFF
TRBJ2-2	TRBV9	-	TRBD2	TGTGCCAGCAGCGTAGCGGAGACTAGCATTGCCGGGGAGCTGTTTTTT	CASSVAETSIAGELFF
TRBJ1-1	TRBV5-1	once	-	TGCGCCAGCAGCTTTTTTGGGGGGACCACTGAAGCTTTCTTT	CASSFFGGTTEAFF
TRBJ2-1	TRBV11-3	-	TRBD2	TGTGCCAGCAGCCCGGGACTAGCGGGCTACAATGAGCAGTTCTTC	CASSPGLAGYNEQFF
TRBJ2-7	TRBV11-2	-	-	TGTGCCAGCAGCTTTCCAAGGACATCCCTCTACGAGCAGTACTTC	CASSFPRTSLYEQYF
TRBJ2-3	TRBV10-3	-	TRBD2	TGTGCCATCAGTGAGTCTCGGACTAGCGGGGGCACAGATACGCAGTATTTT	CAISESRTSGGTDTQYF
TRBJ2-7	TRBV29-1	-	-	TGCAGCGTTGAGTTGGGCAGGGGGCGGTCAGCGGGAGTTGCTGTTTACGAGCAGTACTTC	CSVELGRGRSAGVAVYEQYF
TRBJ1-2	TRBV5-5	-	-	TGTGCCAGCAGCGCCTGGAAGGTCGAGGCCTATGGCTACACCTTC	CASSAWKVEAYGYTF
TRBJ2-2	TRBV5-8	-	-	TGTGCCAGCAGCCGCGACAGCCTCGGGGAGCTGTTTTTT	CASSRDSLGELFF
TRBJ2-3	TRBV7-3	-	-	TGTGCCAGCAGCCCGGGGTCTGTGGATACGCAGTATTTT	CASSPGSVDTQYF
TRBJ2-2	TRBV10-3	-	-	TGTGCCATCAGTGACGGGACCGGGGAGCTGTTTTTT	CAISDGTGELFF
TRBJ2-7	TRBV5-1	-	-	TGCGCCAGCAGCTTGGACTGGGGCTCCGAGCAGTACTTC	CASSLDWGSEQYF
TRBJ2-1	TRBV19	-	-	TGTGCCAGTAGGTCGGCGGGCGGATCCTACAATGAGCAGTTCTTC	CASRSAGGSYNEQFF
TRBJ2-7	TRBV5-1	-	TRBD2	TGCGCCAGCAGCTTGGCCGGGCTAGCGGGAGGGGATTACGAGCAGTACTTC	CASSLAGLAGGDYEQYF
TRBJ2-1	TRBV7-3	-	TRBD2	TGTGCCAGCAGCTTAAGACTAGCGGGTTACAATGAGCAGTTCTTC	CASSLRLAGYNEQFF
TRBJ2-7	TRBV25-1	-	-	TGTGCCAGCAGTTTTAGACAGGTCTCCGAGCAGTACTTC	CASSFRQVSEQYF
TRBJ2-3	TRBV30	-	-	TGTGCCTGGAGCGCAGGACAATTAACGCTTGGCGGAGATACGCAGTATTTT	CAWSAGQLTLGGDTQYF
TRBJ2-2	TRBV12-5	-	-	TGTGCTAGTGGTGGGGCAGTCACCGGGGAGCTGTTTTTT	CASGGAVTGELFF
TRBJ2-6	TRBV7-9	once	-	TGTGCCAGCAGCTTAGCGGGGGGCCGGCGCTCTGGGGCCAACGTCCTGACTTTC	CASSLAGGRRSGANVLTF
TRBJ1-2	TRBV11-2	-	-	TGTGCCAGCAGCTTACAAAGTGTCGACAGCACCTATGGCTACACCTTC	CASSLQSVDSTYGYTF
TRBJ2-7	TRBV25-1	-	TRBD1	TGTGCCAGCAGTGACCCCGACAGGGGCCCCTACGAGCAGTACTTC	CASSDPDRGPYEQYF
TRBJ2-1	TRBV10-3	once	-	TGTGCCATCAGTGGGCAGGAGCACTACAATGAGCAGTTCTTC	CAISGQEHYNEQFF
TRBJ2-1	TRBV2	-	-	TGTGCCAGCACCTACAATGAGCAGTTCTTC	CASTYNEQFF